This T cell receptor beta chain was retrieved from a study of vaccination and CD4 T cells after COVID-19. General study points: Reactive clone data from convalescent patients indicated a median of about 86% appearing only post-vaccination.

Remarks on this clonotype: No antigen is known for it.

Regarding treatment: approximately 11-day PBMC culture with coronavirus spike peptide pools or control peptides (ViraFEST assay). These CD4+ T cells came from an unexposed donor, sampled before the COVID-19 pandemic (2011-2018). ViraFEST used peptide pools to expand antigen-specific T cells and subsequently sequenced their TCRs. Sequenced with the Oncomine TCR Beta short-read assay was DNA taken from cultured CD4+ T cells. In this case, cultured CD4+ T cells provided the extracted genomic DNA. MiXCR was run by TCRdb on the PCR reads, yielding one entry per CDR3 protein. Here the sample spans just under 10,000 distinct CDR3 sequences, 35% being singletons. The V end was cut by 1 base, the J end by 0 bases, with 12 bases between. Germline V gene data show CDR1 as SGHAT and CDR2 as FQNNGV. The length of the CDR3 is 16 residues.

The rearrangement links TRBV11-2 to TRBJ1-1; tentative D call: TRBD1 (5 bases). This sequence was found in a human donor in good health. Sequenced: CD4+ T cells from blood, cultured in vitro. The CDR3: CASSLVMGQVNTEAFF. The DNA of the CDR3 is TGTGCCAGCAGCTTAGTAATGGGGCAGGTGAACACTGAAGCTTTCTTT.